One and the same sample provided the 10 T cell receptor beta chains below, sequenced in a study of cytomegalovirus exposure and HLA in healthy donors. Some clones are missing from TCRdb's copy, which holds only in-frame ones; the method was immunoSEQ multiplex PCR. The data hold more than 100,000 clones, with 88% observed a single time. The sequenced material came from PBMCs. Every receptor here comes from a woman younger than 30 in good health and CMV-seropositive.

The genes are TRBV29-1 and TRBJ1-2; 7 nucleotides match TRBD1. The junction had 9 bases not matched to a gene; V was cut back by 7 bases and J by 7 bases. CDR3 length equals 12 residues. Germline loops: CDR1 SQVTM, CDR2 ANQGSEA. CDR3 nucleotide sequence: TGCAGCGGGGGACAGCCTAACGGTGGCTACACCTTC. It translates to CSGGQPNGGYTF.

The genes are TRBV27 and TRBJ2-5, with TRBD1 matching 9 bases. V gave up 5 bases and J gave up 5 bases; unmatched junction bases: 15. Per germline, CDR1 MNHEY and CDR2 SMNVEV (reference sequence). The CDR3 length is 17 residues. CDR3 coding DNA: TGTGCCAGCAGTAAAATTCCCGGGACAGGGCTTTGGGAGACCCAGTACTTC. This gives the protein CASSKIPGTGLWETQYF.

CDR3 in DNA: TGTGCCAGCAGCACACTAGCGGGGCCCTACAATGAGCAGTTCTTC. Residues: CASSTLAGPYNEQFF. This chain joins TRBV7-9 and TRBJ2-1; the match to TRBD2 covers 10 bases. CDR1 is SEHNR, CDR2 FQNEAQ, per germline (reference sequence). CDR3 length equals 15 residues. V trimming: 5 bases; J trimming: 2 bases; junction bases outside the gene matches: 3.

The CDR3, as DNA: TGCGCCAGCAGCTTGAGTAGCGGGCTTAGGATTCAAGAGACCCAGTACTTC. This gives the protein CASSLSSGLRIQETQYF. V and J are TRBV5-1 and TRBJ2-5; 7 bases match TRBD2. The CDR3 totals 17 residues. The V gene's germline CDR1 is SGHRS and CDR2 YFSETQ. J was trimmed by 2 bases and V by 1 base; bases with no gene match: 11.

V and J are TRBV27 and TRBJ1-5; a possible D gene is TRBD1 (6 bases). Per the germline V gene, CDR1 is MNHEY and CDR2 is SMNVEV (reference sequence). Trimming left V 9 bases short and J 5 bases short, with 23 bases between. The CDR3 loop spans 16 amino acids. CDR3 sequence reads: CASFGPRRDTHQPQHF. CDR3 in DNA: TGTGCCAGTTTTGGCCCTCGCCGGGACACACATCAGCCCCAGCATTTT.

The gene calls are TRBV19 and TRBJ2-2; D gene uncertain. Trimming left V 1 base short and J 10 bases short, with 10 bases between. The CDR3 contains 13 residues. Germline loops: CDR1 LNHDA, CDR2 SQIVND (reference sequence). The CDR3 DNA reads TGTGCCAGTAGTATAGCGGAGTCGGCGGAGCTGTTTTTT. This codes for CASSIAESAELFF.

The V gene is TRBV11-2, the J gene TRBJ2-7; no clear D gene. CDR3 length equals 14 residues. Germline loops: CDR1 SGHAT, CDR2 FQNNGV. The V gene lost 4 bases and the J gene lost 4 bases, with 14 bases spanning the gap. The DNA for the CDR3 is TGTGCCAGCAGCTCCTATGGTCTTCTTTACGAGCAGTACTTC. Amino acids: CASSSYGLLYEQYF.

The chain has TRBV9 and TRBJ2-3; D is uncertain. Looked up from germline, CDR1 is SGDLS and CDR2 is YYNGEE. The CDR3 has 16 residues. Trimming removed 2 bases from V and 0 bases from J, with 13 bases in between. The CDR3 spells CASSVAPRRSTDTQYF. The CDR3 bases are TGTGCCAGCAGCGTTGCCCCGAGGAGAAGCACAGATACGCAGTATTTT.

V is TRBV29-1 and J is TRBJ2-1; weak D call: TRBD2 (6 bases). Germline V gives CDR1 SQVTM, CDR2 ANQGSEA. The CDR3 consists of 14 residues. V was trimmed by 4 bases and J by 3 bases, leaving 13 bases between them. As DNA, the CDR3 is TGCAGCGTTGTTGCACGGGGGATCTACAATGAGCAGTTCTTC. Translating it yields CSVVARGIYNEQFF.

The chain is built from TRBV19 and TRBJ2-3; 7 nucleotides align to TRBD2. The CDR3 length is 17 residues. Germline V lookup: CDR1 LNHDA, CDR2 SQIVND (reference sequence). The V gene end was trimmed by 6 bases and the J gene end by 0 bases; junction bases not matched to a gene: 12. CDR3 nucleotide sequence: TGTGCCAGTAGACCCGGAGGTAGCGGGCCTAGCACAGATACGCAGTATTTT. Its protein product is CASRPGGSGPSTDTQYF.